In this sample, the clone carrying this TCR beta chain turned up a few times. Its antigen remains unknown. From roughly 0.4 ug of RNA, a library with molecular barcoded alpha/delta and beta/gamma adaptors was made. TCRdb reprocessed the reads via MiXCR and lists one record per CDR3 protein. The sample shows around 140,000 distinct CDR3 sequences, about 13% of them seen only once. The data originate from a study of read filtering for tumor transcriptome and immune sequencing. Study information: TCR-mapped reads were about 4 to 10.27 million with IR-seq versus about 75 to 1,400 with RNA-seq. Whole-study findings and limits: Approximately 80% of IR-seq clonotypes had one read, totaling approximately 3.3% of reads; RNA-seq: 74.6% and 44.6%.

The sequence came from a donor at least 40 years old with multiple myeloma. Material for sequencing was a population of CD138-negative cells sorted from bone marrow.

CDR3 in DNA: TGTGCCAGTACCTATCGTCCGGGGGGGACTGAAGCTTTCTTT. Residues: CASTYRPGGTEAFF. This chain links TRBV19 with TRBJ1-1, with D perhaps matching TRBD1 (5 bases). The CDR3 has 14 amino acids. V was clipped by 7 bases and J by 5 bases, with 17 bases between them. CDR1 is LNHDA, CDR2 SQIVND, per germline (reference sequence).